The TCR beta chain under discussion was sequenced for a study of response to subunit inactivated influenza vaccine (dated by TCRdb to 2016 to 2019). Regarding the complete study: Deep quantitative T cell receptor repertoire profiling was used in the study to track responses to a trivalent subunit inactivated influenza vaccine. Results the study describes overall, beyond this receptor: According to the authors, only a limited number of new T cells may be recruited by each seasonal influenza vaccination.

Concerning this clonotype: Its antigen has not been determined. Base-call qualities are not available, and no considerably larger clone is one nucleotide away.

The germline V gene (reference sequence) provides CDR1 DFQATT and CDR2 SNEGSKA. The CDR3, from cysteine to phenylalanine, totals 14 residues. The CDR3 DNA has 42 bases and is translated from base 1. V loses 6 bases of germline sequence and J loses 3 bases, and the interval between the two ends is 18 bases. Libraries came from RT-PCR. Sequencer: Illumina HiSeq 2500. Through fastp at Q25 and MiXCR, TCRdb rebuilt clones from the public reads, retaining in-frame beta chains. Rows merge per CDR3 protein into single entries with the most common DNA and genes. The sample table records 550,000 to 800,000 distinct CDR3 sequences; more than 15% of these occur just once. The top ten clonotypes cover around 10% of the sample.

The clonotype was recovered from a man aged 50-59 years who received an inactivated influenza vaccine. Donor details come from another sample of the same person, matched by shared clones. The sequences come from PBMCs from blood, collected 11 to 12 days after vaccination. This chain joins TRBV20-1 to TRBJ2-7; no confident D gene assignment can be made. The CDR3 region: CSATYRFNYYEQYF. In nucleotides, the sequence is TGCAGTGCCACATACCGTTTCAATTACTACGAGCAGTACTTC.